The 29 T cell receptor beta chains below were found in one sample sequenced in a study of long-term antiretroviral therapy in people with HIV. Version v3.0 of the immunoSEQ assay was performed at survey level. Repertoires were generated with immunoSEQ multiplex PCR, while TCRdb's copy carries only in-frame clones and drops some. The data hold around 20,000 clones, with roughly nine tenths observed a single time. This material consisted of unsorted PBMCs, taken 4.2 years after starting antiretroviral therapy. The origin of the receptors is a man aged 45 to 65 with HIV.

The V and J genes are TRBV30 and TRBJ2-7; TRBD1 might be the D (5 bases). CDR3 length: 13 residues. Germline V lookup: CDR1 GTSNPN, CDR2 SVGIG (reference sequence). V gave up 0 bases and J gave up 3 bases, with 9 bases separating them. CDR3 sequence (DNA): TGTGCCTGGAGTGTAGGCAGGGACTACGAGCAGTACTTC. Protein product: CAWSVGRDYEQYF.

The rearrangement links TRBV19 to TRBJ1-5; D gene ambiguous. The V and J ends lost 5 bases and 7 bases respectively, with 15 bases between them. Germline CDR1 LNHDA, CDR2 SQIVND (reference sequence). The CDR3 has 14 amino acids. This chain's CDR3 is CASSAGEGGQPQHF. CDR3 DNA sequence: TGTGCCAGTAGTGCCGGGGAGGGTGGGCAGCCCCAGCATTTT.

The chain links TRBV9 to TRBJ1-6; D is ambiguous. This CDR3 spans 13 amino acids. The V gene lost 3 bases and the J gene lost 9 bases, with 10 bases spanning the gap. Looked up from germline, CDR1 is SGDLS and CDR2 is YYNGEE. The CDR3 spells CASSESTSSPLHF. The CDR3 DNA reads as TGTGCCAGCAGCGAATCAACTTCTTCACCCCTCCACTTT.

The chain is built from TRBV27 and TRBJ1-4; 9 nucleotides line up with TRBD1. The germline V gene encodes CDR1 MNHEY and CDR2 SMNVEV (reference sequence). V was pared by 5 bases and J by 0 bases, with 4 bases of the junction left unmatched. This CDR3 contains 16 residues. In DNA form, the CDR3 reads TGTGCCAGCAGTACTAGACAGGGGGCAACTAATGAAAAACTGTTTTTT. Amino acid sequence: CASSTRQGATNEKLFF. The full variable domain, in which reference TRBV27 and TRBJ1-4 provide the parts outside the CDR3, is EAQVTQNPRYLITVTGKKLTVTCSQNMNHEYMSWYRQDPGLGLRQIYYSMNVEVTDKGDVPEGYKVSRKEKRNFPLILESPSPNQTSLYFCASSTRQGATNEKLFFGSGTQLSVL.

J is TRBJ2-1 and V is TRBV6-6; 8 bases agree with TRBD1. The CDR3 consists of 16 residues. In germline, CDR1 is MNHNY, CDR2 SVGAGI (reference sequence). After removal of 7 bases from V and 2 bases from J, the junction contained 10 bases not matched to a gene. In DNA form, the CDR3 reads TGTGCCAGCAATTGGACACAGGGGGGCCCCTACAATGAGCAGTTCTTC. This codes for CASNWTQGGPYNEQFF.

The rearrangement joins TRBV2 to TRBJ1-5, with 8 bases fitting TRBD1. The CDR3 totals 13 residues. V dropped 6 bases and J dropped 2; count of bases not matched to a gene: 0. The germline V gene has CDR1 SNHLY and CDR2 FYNNEI. The CDR3 DNA reads as TGTGCCAGCAGGACAGGGGGCAATCAGCCCCAGCATTTT. Protein product: CASRTGGNQPQHF.

V usage is TRBV5-1 and J usage is TRBJ2-7, with 8 bases lining up with TRBD1. Germline V gene data show CDR1 as SGHRS and CDR2 as YFSETQ. The CDR3 totals 15 residues. J lost 2 bases, V lost 4 bases, and 8 bases had no gene match. Here the CDR3 DNA reads TGCGCCAGCAGCCCGAGGGGGACAGGTGCCTACGAGCAGTACTTC. Translating it yields CASSPRGTGAYEQYF.

This clone was observed once. CDR3 DNA: TGTGCCAGCAGTCGTGGTGGTAGCAATCAGCCCCAGCATTTT. Protein: CASSRGGSNQPQHF. J is TRBJ1-5 and V is TRBV28, with unresolved D. The CDR3 spans 14 residues. Germline CDR1 reads MDHEN; CDR2 reads SYDVKM. Trimming shortened V by 5 bases and J by 0 bases, and 8 bases separated the two germline ends.

V gene TRBV5-1 combines with J gene TRBJ2-3; D is ambiguous. The CDR3 contains 13 residues. Germline CDR1 and CDR2: SGHRS and YFSETQ. Trimming shortened V by 4 bases and J by 4 bases, and 10 bases separated the two germline ends. The CDR3 region has the DNA TGCGCCAGCAGCCCCATCAACCCAGATACGCAGTATTTT. Its translation is CASSPINPDTQYF. Combining the CDR3 with reference TRBV5-1 and TRBJ2-3 gives the whole variable domain KAGVTQTPRYLIKTRGQQVTLSCSPISGHRSVSWYQQTPGQGLQFLFEYFSETQRNKGNFPGRFSGRQFSNSRSEMNVSTLELGDSALYLCASSPINPDTQYFGPGTRLTVL.

In DNA form, the CDR3 reads TGTGCCAGCAGCTTATACAGCTACGAGCAGTACTTC. Amino acids: CASSLYSYEQYF. This chain links TRBV7-2 with TRBJ2-7; D gene unclear. The V gene's germline CDR1 is SGHTA and CDR2 FQGNSA. Deletions cut 2 bases from V and 3 bases from J, with 5 bases between. This CDR3 has 12 amino acids.

This sequence joins TRBV6-1 and TRBJ2-7; weak D call: TRBD1 (5 bases). V lost 6 bases and J lost 1, with 13 bases in between. The CDR3 sequence is 14 residues long. CDR1 and CDR2 from the germline V gene are MNHNS and SASEGT. The CDR3 DNA is TGTGCCAGCAGAATTACAGGAAAATCCTACGAGCAGTACTTC. This gives the protein CASRITGKSYEQYF.

J is TRBJ1-1 and V is TRBV11-1; D remains unclear. V lost 1 base to trimming and J lost 0 bases, with 3 bases between them. The CDR3 sequence is 13 residues long. The V gene's germline CDR1 is SGHAT and CDR2 FQDESV (reference sequence). The CDR3 sequence is CASSLVLNTEAFF. CDR3 DNA sequence: TGTGCCAGCAGCTTAGTCCTGAACACTGAAGCTTTCTTT.

This chain joins TRBV29-1 and TRBJ2-5, with 7 positions matching TRBD2. With V trimmed by 0 bases and J by 4 bases, 2 bases remained unmatched. The CDR3 is 13 residues long. Germline-derived CDR1 and CDR2 are SQVTM and ANQGSEA. The CDR3 DNA sequence: TGCAGCGTTGAAGAGGGGGGGGGAGAGACCCAGTACTTC. It specifies CSVEEGGGETQYF. Using reference TRBV29-1 and TRBJ2-5 for the parts outside the CDR3, the full variable domain is SAVISQKPSRDICQRGTSLTIQCQVDSQVTMMFWYRQQPGQSLTLIATANQGSEATYESGFVIDKFPISRPNLTFSTLTVSNMSPEDSSIYLCSVEEGGGETQYFGPGTRLLVL.

The rearrangement links TRBV10-2 to TRBJ2-3; tentatively, D is TRBD2 (5 bases). Germline-derived CDR1 and CDR2 are WSHSY and SAAADI. V was shortened by 3 bases and J by 2 bases, with 9 bases between the two germline ends. The CDR3 loop spans 14 amino acids. CDR3 DNA: TGCGCCAGCAGTGATGTTAGCGACACAGATACGCAGTATTTT. Amino acid sequence: CASSDVSDTDTQYF.

This clone was seen only a few times. This chain connects TRBV27 to TRBJ2-2; either TRBD1 or TRBD2 may fit D (5 bases each). V shed 7 bases and J shed 3 bases, with 15 bases lying between them. This CDR3 is 15 amino acids long. Germline V gene lookup returns CDR1 MNHEY and CDR2 SMNVEV (reference sequence). CDR3 loop: CASTLGTPDTGELFF. The CDR3 nucleotides are TGTGCCAGCACTCTCGGGACCCCTGACACCGGGGAGCTGTTTTTT.

As concerns this clone: A read error may produce the germline difference seen at one junction end. The chain recombines TRBV7-2 with TRBJ2-7; D is perhaps TRBD1 or TRBD2 (5 bases each). Germline V gives CDR1 SGHTA, CDR2 FQGNSA. The CDR3 is made up of 13 amino acids. CDR3 in DNA: TGTGCCAGCAGCTTGAGGGGTGCGGACGAGGAGTACTTC. Encoded protein: CASSLRGADEEYF.

J is TRBJ2-7 and V is TRBV6-5, with D possibly TRBD1 on 5 matching bases. CDR3 size: 14 residues. Germline CDR1 and CDR2: MNHEY and SVGAGI. The germline V and J ends were trimmed by 0 bases and 4 bases, with 10 bases remaining between them. The CDR3 loop reads CASSYSRGYYEQYF. CDR3 DNA sequence: TGTGCCAGCAGTTACTCAAGGGGATATTACGAGCAGTACTTC.

This chain joins TRBV4-1 and TRBJ2-7; D remains unclear. Germline V lookup: CDR1 MGHRA, CDR2 YSYEKL. Trimming shortened V by 0 bases and J by 5 bases, and 11 bases separated the two germline ends. The CDR3 is 14 residues long. CDR3 in DNA: TGCGCCAGCAGCCAAGATGGTCCTTTGGACGAGCAGTACTTC. It is translated as CASSQDGPLDEQYF.

The J gene is TRBJ1-4, the V gene TRBV7-9; D is unclear. The CDR3 contains 16 residues. Germline CDR1 reads SEHNR; CDR2 reads FQNEAQ (reference sequence). V was cut by 5 bases and J by 4 bases, with 17 bases left in between. CDR3 region: CASSPNPPADNEKLFF. The CDR3 DNA reads TGTGCCAGCAGCCCCAATCCCCCGGCTGATAATGAAAAACTGTTTTTT.

The rearrangement uses TRBV27 and TRBJ1-5; D is unresolved. Trimming left V 5 bases short and J 0 bases short, with 11 bases between. The CDR3 sequence is 15 residues long. Germline-derived CDR1 and CDR2 are MNHEY and SMNVEV (reference sequence). This CDR3 reads CASSRRHDSNQPQHF. CDR3 in DNA: TGTGCCAGCAGTCGCAGACATGATAGCAATCAGCCCCAGCATTTT.

The J gene is TRBJ1-2, the V gene TRBV29-1, with D unresolved. V lost 5 bases and J 8 bases, leaving 6 bases between the germline ends. Germline V gene sequence: CDR1 SQVTM, CDR2 ANQGSEA. The CDR3 totals 9 residues. CDR3 protein: CSVLEGYTF. The CDR3 DNA reads TGCAGCGTTTTGGAGGGCTACACCTTC.

The chain is built from TRBV4-3 and TRBJ2-3, with D hard to call. V shed 4 bases and J shed 3 bases, with 8 bases lying between them. This CDR3 is 13 amino acids long. In germline, CDR1 is LGHNA, CDR2 YSLEER. Here the CDR3 DNA reads TGCGCCAGCAGCCGGGAAAATACAGATACGCAGTATTTT. Encoded protein: CASSRENTDTQYF.

The chain is built from TRBV5-8 and TRBJ2-7; tentative D call: TRBD1 (6 bases). Germline V CDR1 and CDR2: SGHTS, YDEGEE. The CDR3 runs 14 residues. The V gene lost 4 bases and the J gene lost 2 bases, with 13 bases spanning the gap. The CDR3, as DNA: TGTGCCAGCAGCCCCGACAGGCTAACCTACGAGCAGTACTTC. Translation gives CASSPDRLTYEQYF.

The gene calls are TRBV20-1 and TRBJ2-3; D gene uncertain. V lost 6 bases and J 3 bases, leaving 7 bases between the germline ends. Germline lookup yields CDR1 DFQATT and CDR2 SNEGSKA (reference sequence). The CDR3 has 11 amino acids. The DNA of the CDR3 is TGCAGTGCGGTGACTACAGATACGCAGTATTTT. Amino acid sequence: CSAVTTDTQYF.

This chain joins TRBV10-2 and TRBJ2-7, with TRBD2 matching over 7 bases. The CDR3 is 11 residues long. V was clipped by 2 bases and J by 9 bases; unmatched bases: 1. Per germline, CDR1 WSHSY and CDR2 SAAADI. CDR3 bases: TGCGCCAGCAGTGAGGGGGGGGTGCAGTACTTC. Amino acids: CASSEGGVQYF.

The chain carries TRBV6-6 and TRBJ2-1; TRBD1 matches 7 bases. Germline loops: CDR1 MNHNY, CDR2 SVGAGI (reference sequence). The CDR3 runs 15 residues. Trimming removed 5 bases from V and 4 bases from J; junction bases left unmatched: 8. In DNA, the CDR3 is TGTGCCAGCAGTAGTGAGGGGGCCTTATACAATGAGCAGTTCTTC. It translates to CASSSEGALYNEQFF.

V is TRBV19 and J is TRBJ2-7; the D gene is possibly TRBD1 (6 bases). The CDR3 loop spans 13 amino acids. From germline, CDR1 is LNHDA and CDR2 SQIVND (reference sequence). Trimming cost V 3 bases and J 3 bases, with 9 bases left between them. Here the CDR3 reads CASSMGHLYEQYF. The CDR3 DNA is TGTGCCAGTAGTATGGGACATCTCTACGAGCAGTACTTC.

The chain links TRBV5-6 to TRBJ2-7, with D perhaps matching TRBD2 (6 bases). Trimming stripped 1 base from V and 0 bases from J, with 8 bases between. Per germline, CDR1 SGHDT and CDR2 YYEEEE. This CDR3 is built from 14 residues. This chain's CDR3 is CASSLSGDSYEQYF. The CDR3 DNA is TGTGCCAGCAGCTTGTCGGGGGACTCCTACGAGCAGTACTTC. Variable domain in full (rest from reference TRBV5-6 and TRBJ2-7): DAGVTQSPTHLIKTRGQQVTLRCSPKSGHDTVSWYQQALGQGPQFIFQYYEEEERQRGNFPDRFSGHQFPNYSSELNVNALLLGDSALYLCASSLSGDSYEQYFGPGTRLTVT.

This clone was seen only once. J is TRBJ2-2 and V is TRBV21-1; TRBD2 is the table's D call, not checked against the DNA. TRBV21-1 is labeled a pseudogene. The CDR3 covers 18 residues. CDR3 DNA sequence: TGTGCCAGCAGCAAAGCGCGGGGCCCGCTACCTAACACCGGGGAGCTGTTTTTT. Its translation: CASSKARGPLPNTGELFF.